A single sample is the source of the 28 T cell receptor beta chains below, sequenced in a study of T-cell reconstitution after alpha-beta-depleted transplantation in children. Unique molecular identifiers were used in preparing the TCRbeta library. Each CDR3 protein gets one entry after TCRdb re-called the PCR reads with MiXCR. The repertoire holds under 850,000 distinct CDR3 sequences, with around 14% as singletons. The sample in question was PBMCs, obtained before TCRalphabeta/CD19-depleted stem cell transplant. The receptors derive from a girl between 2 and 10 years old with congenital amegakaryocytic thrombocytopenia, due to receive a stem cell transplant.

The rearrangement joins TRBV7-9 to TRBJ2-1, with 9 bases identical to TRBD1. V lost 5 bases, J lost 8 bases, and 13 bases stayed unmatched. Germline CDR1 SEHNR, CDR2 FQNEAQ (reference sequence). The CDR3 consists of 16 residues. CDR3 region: CASSVLTGTGFDEQFF. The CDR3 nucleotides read TGTGCCAGCAGCGTTCTTACCGGGACAGGGTTCGATGAGCAGTTCTTC.

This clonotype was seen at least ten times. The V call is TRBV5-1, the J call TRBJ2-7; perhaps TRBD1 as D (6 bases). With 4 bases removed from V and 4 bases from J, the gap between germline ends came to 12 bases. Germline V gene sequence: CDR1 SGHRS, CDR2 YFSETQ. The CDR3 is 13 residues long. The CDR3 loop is CASSPLTGYEQYF. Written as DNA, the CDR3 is TGCGCCAGCAGCCCACTGACAGGATACGAGCAGTACTTC.

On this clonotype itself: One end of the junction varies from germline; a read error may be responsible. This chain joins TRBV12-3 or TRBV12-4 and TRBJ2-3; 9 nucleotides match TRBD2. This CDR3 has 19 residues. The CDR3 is CTSSLALGLASRVADTQYF. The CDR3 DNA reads TGTACCAGCAGTTTAGCCCTAGGACTAGCGTCAAGAGTAGCAGATACGCAGTATTTT.

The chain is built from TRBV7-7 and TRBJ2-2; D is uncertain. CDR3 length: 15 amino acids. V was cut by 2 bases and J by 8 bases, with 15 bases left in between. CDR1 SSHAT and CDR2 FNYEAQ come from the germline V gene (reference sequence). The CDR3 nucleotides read TGTGCCAGCAGCTTATCGTCGTCGGCCCCAGGGGAGCTGTTTTTT. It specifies CASSLSSSAPGELFF.

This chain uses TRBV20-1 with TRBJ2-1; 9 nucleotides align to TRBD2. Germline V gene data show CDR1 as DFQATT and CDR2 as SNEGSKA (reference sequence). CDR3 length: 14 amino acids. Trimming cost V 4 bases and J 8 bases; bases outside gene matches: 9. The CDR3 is CSAIWQREDDEQFF. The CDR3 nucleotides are TGCAGTGCTATCTGGCAGCGGGAGGATGATGAGCAGTTCTTC.

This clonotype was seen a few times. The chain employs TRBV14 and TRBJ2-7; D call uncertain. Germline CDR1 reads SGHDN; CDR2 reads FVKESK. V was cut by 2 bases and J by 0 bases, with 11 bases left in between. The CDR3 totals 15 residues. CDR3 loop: CASSQSWRSSYEQYF. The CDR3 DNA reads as TGTGCCAGCAGCCAATCTTGGCGGAGCTCCTACGAGCAGTACTTC. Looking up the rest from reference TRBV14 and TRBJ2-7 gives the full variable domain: EAGVTQFPSHSVIEKGQTVTLRCDPISGHDNLYWYRRVMGKEIKFLLHFVKESKQDESGMPNNRFLAERTGGTYSTLKVQPAELEDSGVYFCASSQSWRSSYEQYFGPGTRLTVT.

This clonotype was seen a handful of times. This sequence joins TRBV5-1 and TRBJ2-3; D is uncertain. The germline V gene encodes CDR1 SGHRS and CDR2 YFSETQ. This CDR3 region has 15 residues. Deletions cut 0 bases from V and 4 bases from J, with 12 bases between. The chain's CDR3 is CASSLARAEADTQYF. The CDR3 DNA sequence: TGCGCCAGCAGCTTGGCCCGAGCCGAAGCAGATACGCAGTATTTT.

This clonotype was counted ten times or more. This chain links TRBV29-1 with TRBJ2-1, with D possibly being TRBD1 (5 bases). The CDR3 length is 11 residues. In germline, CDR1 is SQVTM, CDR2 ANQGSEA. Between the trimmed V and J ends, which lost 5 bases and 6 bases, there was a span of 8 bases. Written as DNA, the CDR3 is TGCAGCGTTCCCAGGGCCAATGAGCAGTTCTTC. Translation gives CSVPRANEQFF.

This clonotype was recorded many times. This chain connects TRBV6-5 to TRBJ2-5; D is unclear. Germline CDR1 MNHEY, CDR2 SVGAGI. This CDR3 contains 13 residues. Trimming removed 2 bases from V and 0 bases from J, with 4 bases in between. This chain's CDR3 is CASSYVDQETQYF. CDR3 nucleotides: TGTGCCAGCAGTTACGTCGACCAAGAGACCCAGTACTTC.

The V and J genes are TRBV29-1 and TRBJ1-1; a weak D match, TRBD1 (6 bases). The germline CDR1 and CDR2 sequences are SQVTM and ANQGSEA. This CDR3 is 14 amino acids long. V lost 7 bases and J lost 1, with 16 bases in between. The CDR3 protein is CSGRTARANTEAFF. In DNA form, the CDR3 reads TGCAGCGGCAGGACAGCACGGGCGAACACTGAAGCTTTCTTT.

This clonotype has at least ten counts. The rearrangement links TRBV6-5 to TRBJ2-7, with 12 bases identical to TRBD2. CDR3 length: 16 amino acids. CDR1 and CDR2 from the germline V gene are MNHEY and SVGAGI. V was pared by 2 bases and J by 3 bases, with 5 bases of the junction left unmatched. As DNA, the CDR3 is TGTGCCAGCAGTTACCCACTAGCGGGAGGTTACTACGAGCAGTACTTC. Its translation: CASSYPLAGGYYEQYF.

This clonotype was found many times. The CDR3 coding sequence is TGTGCCAGCAGCTTAGTGGGGAGAAACAGCTACGAGCAGTACTTC. Protein: CASSLVGRNSYEQYF. V is TRBV11-2 and J is TRBJ2-7; TRBD2 might be the D (5 bases). The germline V gene has CDR1 SGHAT and CDR2 FQNNGV. The CDR3 is 15 residues long. V was trimmed by 1 base and J by 3 bases, leaving 13 bases between them.

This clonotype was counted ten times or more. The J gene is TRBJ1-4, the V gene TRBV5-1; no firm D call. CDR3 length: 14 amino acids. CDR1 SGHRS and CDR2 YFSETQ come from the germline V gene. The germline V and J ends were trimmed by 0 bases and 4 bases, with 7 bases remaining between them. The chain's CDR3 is CASSLAADNEKLFF. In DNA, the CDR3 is TGCGCCAGCAGCTTGGCAGCAGATAATGAAAAACTGTTTTTT.

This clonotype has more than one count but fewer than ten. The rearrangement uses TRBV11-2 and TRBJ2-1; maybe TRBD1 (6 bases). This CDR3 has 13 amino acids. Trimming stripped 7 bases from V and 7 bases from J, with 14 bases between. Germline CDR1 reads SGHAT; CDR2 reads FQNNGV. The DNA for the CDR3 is TGTGCCAGCACCCAGGGGTCGTGGAATGAGCAGTTCTTC. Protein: CASTQGSWNEQFF.

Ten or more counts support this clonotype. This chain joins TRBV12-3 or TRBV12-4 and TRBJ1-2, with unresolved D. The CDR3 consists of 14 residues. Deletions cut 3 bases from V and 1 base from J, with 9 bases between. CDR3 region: CASSFVGNNYGYTF. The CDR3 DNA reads TGTGCCAGCAGTTTTGTTGGGAATAACTATGGCTACACCTTC.

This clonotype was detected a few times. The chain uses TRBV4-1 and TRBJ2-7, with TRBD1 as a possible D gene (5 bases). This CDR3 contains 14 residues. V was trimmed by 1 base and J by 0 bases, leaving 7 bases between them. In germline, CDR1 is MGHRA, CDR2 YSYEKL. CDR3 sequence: CASSQGRASYEQYF. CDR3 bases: TGCGCCAGCAGCCAAGGCAGGGCCTCCTACGAGCAGTACTTC.

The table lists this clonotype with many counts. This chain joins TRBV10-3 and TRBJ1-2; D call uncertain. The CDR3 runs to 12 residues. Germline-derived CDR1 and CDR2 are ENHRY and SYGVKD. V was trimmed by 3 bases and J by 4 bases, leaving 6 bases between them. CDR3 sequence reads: CAISDKGYGYTF. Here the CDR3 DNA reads TGTGCCATCAGTGACAAGGGCTATGGCTACACCTTC.

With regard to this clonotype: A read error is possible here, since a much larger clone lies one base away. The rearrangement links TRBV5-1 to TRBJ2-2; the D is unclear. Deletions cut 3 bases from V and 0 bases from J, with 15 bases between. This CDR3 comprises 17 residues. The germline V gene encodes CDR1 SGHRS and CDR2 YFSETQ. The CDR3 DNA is TGCGCCAGCAGCTCCCGACCGAAGGTTACGAACACCGGGGAGCTGTTTTTT. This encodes CASSSRPKVTNTGELFF.

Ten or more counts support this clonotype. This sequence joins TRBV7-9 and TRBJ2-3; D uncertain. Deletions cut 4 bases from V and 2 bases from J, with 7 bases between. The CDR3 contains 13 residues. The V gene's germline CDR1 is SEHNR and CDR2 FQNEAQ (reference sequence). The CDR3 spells CASSSANTDTQYF. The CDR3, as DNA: TGTGCCAGCAGCTCCGCGAACACAGATACGCAGTATTTT.

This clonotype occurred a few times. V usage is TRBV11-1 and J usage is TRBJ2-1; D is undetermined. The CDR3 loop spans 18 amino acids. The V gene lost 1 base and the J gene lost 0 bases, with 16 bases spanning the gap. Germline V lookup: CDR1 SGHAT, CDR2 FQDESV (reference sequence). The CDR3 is CASSLGSLRRPSYNEQFF. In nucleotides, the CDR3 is TGTGCCAGCAGCTTAGGGAGTCTGAGGCGGCCCTCCTACAATGAGCAGTTCTTC.

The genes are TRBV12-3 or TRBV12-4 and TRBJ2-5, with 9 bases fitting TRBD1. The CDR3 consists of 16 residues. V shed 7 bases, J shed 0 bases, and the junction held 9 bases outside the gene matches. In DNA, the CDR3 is TGTGCCAGCACCCCGGGGGGACAGGGTTACCAAGAGACCCAGTACTTC. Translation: CASTPGGQGYQETQYF.

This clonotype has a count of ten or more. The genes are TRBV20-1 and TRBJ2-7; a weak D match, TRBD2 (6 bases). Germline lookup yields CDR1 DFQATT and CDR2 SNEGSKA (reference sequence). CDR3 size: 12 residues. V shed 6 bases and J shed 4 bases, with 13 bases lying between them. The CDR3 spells CSAARRGYEQYF. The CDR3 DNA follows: TGCAGTGCCGCCCGACGGGGGTACGAGCAGTACTTC.

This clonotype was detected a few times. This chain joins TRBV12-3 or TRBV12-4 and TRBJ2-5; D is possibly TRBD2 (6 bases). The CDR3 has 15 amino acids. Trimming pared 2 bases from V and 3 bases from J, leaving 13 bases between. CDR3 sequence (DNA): TGTGCCAGCAGTTTATTGGGTAGCGGAAAAGAGACCCAGTACTTC. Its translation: CASSLLGSGKETQYF.

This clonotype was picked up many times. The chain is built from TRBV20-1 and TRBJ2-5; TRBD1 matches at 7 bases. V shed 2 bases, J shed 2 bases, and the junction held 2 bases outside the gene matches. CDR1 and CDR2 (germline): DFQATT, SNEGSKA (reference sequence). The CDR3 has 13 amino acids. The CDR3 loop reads CSARNRGQETQYF. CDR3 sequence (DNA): TGCAGTGCTAGAAACAGGGGTCAAGAGACCCAGTACTTC.

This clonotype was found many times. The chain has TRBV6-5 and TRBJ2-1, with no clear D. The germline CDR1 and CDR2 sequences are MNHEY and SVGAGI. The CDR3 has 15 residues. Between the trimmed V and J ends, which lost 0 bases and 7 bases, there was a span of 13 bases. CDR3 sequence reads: CASSYSGGTLNEQFF. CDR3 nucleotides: TGTGCCAGCAGTTACTCGGGTGGAACGCTGAATGAGCAGTTCTTC.

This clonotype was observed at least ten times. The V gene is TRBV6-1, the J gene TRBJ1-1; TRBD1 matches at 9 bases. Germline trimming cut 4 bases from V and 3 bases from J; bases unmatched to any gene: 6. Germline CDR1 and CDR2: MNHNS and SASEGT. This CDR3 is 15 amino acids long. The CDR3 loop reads CASSALGQGYTEAFF. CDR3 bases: TGTGCCAGCAGTGCCTTGGGACAGGGATACACTGAAGCTTTCTTT.

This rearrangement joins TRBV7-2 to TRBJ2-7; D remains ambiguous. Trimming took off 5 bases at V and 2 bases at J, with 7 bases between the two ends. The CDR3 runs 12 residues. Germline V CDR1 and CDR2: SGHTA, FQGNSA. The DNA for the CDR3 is TGTGCCAGCAGCCGTAACGCCTACGAGCAGTACTTC. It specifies CASSRNAYEQYF.

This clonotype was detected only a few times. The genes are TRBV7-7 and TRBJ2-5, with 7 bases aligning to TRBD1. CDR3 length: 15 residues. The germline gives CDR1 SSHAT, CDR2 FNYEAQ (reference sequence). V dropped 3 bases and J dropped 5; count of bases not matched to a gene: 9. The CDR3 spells CASSFAGTALETQYF. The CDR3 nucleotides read TGTGCCAGCAGCTTTGCCGGGACAGCGTTGGAGACCCAGTACTTC.